A single TCR beta chain is shown here with its context. Its target is unknown. These data belong to a study of radiotherapy plus CTLA-4 blockade in lung cancer. As for the study in general: With roughly 30% of patients having disease control, objective responses were seen in 15% to 20%. General study results and limits: Blood TCR clones of tumor origin expanded after radiotherapy plus ipilimumab. Interferon-beta, together with early blood T cell clone dynamics, reportedly best predicted response.

The germline V gene encodes CDR1 GTSNPN and CDR2 SVGIG (reference sequence). This CDR3 region has 16 residues. With 1 base clipped from V and 1 base from J, the junction kept 10 bases outside the gene matches. Clones were sequenced by immunoSEQ multiplex PCR, and TCRdb holds only the in-frame ones, with some missing. The table includes approximately 80,000 clones, 60% to 85% detected once. The sample was peripheral blood, taken from a patient treated with radiotherapy plus ipilimumab. The origin of this receptor is a human donor with non-small cell lung cancer whose response to radiotherapy plus ipilimumab could not be evaluated. Some clones in this sample may be carry-over from other donors' samples. The chain recombines TRBV30 with TRBJ2-7, with TRBD1 matching over 7 bases. The CDR3 loop is CAWSGGDRGPSYEQYF. CDR3 DNA sequence: TGTGCCTGGAGTGGAGGGGATAGGGGGCCTTCCTACGAGCAGTACTTC.